This T cell receptor (beta chain) was retrieved from a study of blood T cell repertoires in COVID-19. Study-wide background: Samples taken during acute and convalescent COVID-19 were collected in the United States, Italy and Spain. PBMCs, B-cell-depleted T cells, or T cells were the source of the cDNA or gDNA that made up the material.

The authors' processing: Amplifying reference gene primers gave estimates of nucleated cell counts. Here immunoSEQ multiplex PCR was the method, and the copy in TCRdb shows in-frame clones only, minus some. V, J and clone size reflect that table, while D and trimming were determined from the DNA. The sample contains fewer than 120,000 clones, approximately 90% of which appear only once. The sequenced sample consisted of peripheral blood. The receptor comes from a woman aged 45-65 years with acute or convalescent COVID-19.

The CDR3 nucleotides are TGTGCCAGTAGGGATACTAGCGGGACGTACGAGCAGTACTTC. This gives the protein CASRDTSGTYEQYF. The V call is TRBV19, the J call TRBJ2-7, with TRBD2 identical over 10 bases. This CDR3 is built from 14 residues. With V trimmed by 6 bases and J by 4 bases, 6 bases remained unmatched. Germline CDR1 reads LNHDA; CDR2 reads SQIVND (reference sequence).